Below, 2 T cell receptor beta chains from the same sample are listed, as sequenced in a study of long-term antiretroviral therapy in people with HIV (dated by TCRdb to between 2022 and 2023). The immunoSEQ hsTCRB v3.0 assay was used at survey level resolution to sequence the TRB variable region. Here the immuneACCESS table is served through TCRdb, limited to in-frame sequences with V and J called. Missing clones are a known gap in these copies; in checked studies unresolved V genes cover under half, and the rest lacks a known reason. The sample yields 15,000 to 20,000 clones; approximately 72% were counted once. The leading ten clones occupy about an eighth of the sample. Here the sequenced sample was unsorted PBMCs, taken 0.3 years after starting antiretroviral therapy. Receptors were obtained from a woman aged 45-60 years with HIV.

The V call is TRBV27, the J call TRBJ1-6; no clear D. Trimming removed 8 bases at V and 5 bases at J, with 16 bases between. CDR3 length equals 15 residues. Germline V gene data show CDR1 as MNHEY and CDR2 as SMNVEV (reference sequence). Here the CDR3 DNA reads TGTGCCAGCTCAACGGACGGTGAAGATAATTCACCCCTCCACTTT. This codes for CASSTDGEDNSPLHF.

The chain combines TRBV21-1 with TRBJ2-7; TRBD1, the table's D call, lacks a check against the DNA. TRBV21-1 is given as a pseudogene. The CDR3 has 13 amino acids. In DNA, the CDR3 is TGTGCCAGCAGCAGGGGACAGGGGAACGAGCAGTACGTC. Residues: CASSRGQGNEQYV.